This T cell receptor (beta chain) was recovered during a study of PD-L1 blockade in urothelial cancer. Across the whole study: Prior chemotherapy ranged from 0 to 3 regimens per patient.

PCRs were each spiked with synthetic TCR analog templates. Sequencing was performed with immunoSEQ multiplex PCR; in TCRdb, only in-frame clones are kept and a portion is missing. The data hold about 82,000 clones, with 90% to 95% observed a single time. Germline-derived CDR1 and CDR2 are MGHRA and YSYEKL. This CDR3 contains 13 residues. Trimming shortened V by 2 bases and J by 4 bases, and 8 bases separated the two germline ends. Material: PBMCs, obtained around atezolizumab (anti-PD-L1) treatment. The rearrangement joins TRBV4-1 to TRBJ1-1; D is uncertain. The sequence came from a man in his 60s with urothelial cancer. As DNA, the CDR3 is TGCGCCAGCAGCCAAATAGGGAGCACTGAAGCTTTCTTT. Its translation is CASSQIGSTEAFF.